This TCR beta chain was identified in a study of human T cells and chemical hapten exposure. As for the study in general: Patients were mainly female, each with alopecia areata, totalis or universalis.

Time point denoted: patch test 1, 2 weeks after DPC sensitization. Treatment: therapeutic diphenylcyclopropenone sensitization with weekly scalp DPC. The V end lost 3 bases, the J end lost 4 bases, and 7 bases lay between the germline ends. CDR3 length: 13 amino acids. In germline, CDR1 is LNHNV, CDR2 YYDKDF (reference sequence). Via MiXCR, TCRdb re-called the RACE reads, giving one row per CDR3 protein. The data show more than 70,000 distinct CDR3 sequences, 12% seen once. The chain joins TRBV15 to TRBJ1-3; D unresolved. This clonotype was sampled from a woman aged 60-70 years with alopecia areata. Some clones in this sample may be carry-over from other donors' samples. Sequenced material: whole blood, taken in connection with sensitization to the hapten diphenylcyclopropenone (DPC). The CDR3 loop is CATSRGRGNTIYF. In DNA, the CDR3 is TGTGCCACCAGCAGGGGCCGGGGAAACACCATATATTTT.